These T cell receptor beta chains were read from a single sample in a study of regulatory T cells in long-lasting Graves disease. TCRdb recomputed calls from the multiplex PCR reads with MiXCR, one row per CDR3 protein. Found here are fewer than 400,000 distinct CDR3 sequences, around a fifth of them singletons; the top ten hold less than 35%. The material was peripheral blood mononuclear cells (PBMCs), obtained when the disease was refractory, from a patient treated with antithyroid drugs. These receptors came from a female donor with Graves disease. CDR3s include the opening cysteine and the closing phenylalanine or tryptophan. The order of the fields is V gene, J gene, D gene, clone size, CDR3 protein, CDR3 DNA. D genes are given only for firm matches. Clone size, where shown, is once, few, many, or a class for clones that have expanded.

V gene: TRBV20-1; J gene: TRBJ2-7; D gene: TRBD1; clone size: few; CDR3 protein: CSPGGVPYEQYF; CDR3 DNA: TGCAGTCCAGGGGGAGTCCCCTACGAGCAGTACTTC
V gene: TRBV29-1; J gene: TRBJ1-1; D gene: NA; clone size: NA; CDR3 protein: CSVSHLRRDIEAFF; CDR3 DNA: TGCAGCGTTAGCCACCTGAGGAGGGATATTGAAGCTTTCTTT
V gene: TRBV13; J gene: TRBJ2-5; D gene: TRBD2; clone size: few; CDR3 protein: CASSYTSGEETQYF; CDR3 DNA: TGTGCCAGCAGCTACACTAGCGGGGAAGAGACCCAGTACTTC
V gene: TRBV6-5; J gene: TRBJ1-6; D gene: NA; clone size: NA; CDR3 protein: CASSYLYSPLHF; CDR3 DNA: TGTGCCAGCAGTTATCTTTATTCACCCCTCCACTTT
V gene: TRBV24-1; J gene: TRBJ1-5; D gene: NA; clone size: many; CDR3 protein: CATSDLRGPEDQPQHF; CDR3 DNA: TGTGCCACCAGTGATTTGCGAGGTCCTGAGGATCAGCCCCAGCATTTT
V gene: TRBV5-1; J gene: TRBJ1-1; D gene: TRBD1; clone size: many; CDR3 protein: CASSLGGQGRAFF; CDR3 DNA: TGCGCCAGCAGCTTGGGTGGACAGGGACGAGCTTTCTTT
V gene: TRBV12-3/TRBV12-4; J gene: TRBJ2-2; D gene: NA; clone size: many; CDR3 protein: CASTVGLSNTGELFF; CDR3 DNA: TGTGCCAGCACTGTGGGATTGTCGAACACCGGGGAGCTGTTTTTT
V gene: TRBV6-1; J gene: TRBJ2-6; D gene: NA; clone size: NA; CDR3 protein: CASSRLGPIDSGANVLTF; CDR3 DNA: TGTGCCAGCAGTCGACTGGGACCGATAGACTCTGGGGCCAACGTCCTGACTTTC
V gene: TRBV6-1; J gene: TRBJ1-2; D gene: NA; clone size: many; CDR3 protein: CASESPDGYTF; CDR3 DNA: TGTGCCAGCGAGTCCCCCGATGGCTACACCTTC
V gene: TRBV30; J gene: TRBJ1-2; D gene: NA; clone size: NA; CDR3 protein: CAWSYLGGVSYDYGYTF; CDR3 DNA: TGTGCCTGGAGCTACCTGGGAGGGGTGAGCTATGACTATGGCTACACCTTC
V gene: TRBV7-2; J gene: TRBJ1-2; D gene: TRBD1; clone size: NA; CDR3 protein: CASSLGGTGGANGYTF; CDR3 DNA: TGTGCCAGCAGCTTAGGGGGGACAGGGGGCGCGAATGGCTACACCTTC
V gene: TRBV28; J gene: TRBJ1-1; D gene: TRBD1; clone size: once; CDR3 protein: CASRGQGAGNTEAFF; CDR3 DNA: TGTGCCAGCAGGGGACAGGGGGCAGGGAACACTGAAGCTTTCTTT
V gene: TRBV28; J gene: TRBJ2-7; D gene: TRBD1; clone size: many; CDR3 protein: CASSLRVGSGQGIYEQYF; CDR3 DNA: TGTGCCAGCAGTTTAAGGGTGGGTTCTGGACAGGGGATTTACGAGCAGTACTTC
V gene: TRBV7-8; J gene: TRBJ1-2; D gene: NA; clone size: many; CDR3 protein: CASSPFTRAGGYGYTF; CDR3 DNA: TGTGCCAGCAGCCCCTTCACCAGGGCGGGGGGCTATGGCTACACCTTC
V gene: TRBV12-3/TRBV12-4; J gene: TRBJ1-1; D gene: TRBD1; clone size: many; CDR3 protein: CASSLYRLGQGPNTEAFF; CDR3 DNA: TGTGCCAGCAGTCTATATCGGCTTGGACAGGGCCCGAACACTGAAGCTTTCTTT
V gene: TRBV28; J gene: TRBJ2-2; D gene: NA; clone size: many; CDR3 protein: CASSSPSNPTQGYNTGELFF; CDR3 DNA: TGTGCCAGCAGTTCCCCCTCTAATCCCACGCAGGGGTATAACACCGGGGAGCTGTTTTTT
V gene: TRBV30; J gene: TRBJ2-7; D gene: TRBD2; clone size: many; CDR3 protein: CASSGTSAYEQYF; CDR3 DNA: TGTGCCAGCAGTGGGACTAGCGCCTACGAGCAGTACTTC
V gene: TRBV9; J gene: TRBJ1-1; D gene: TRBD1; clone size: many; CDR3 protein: CASSVGQGDMNTEAFF; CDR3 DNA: TGTGCCAGCAGCGTTGGACAGGGGGATATGAACACTGAAGCTTTCTTT
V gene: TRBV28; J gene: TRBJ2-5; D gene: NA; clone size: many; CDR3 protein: CASSLYLAGAQETQYF; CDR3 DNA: TGTGCCAGCAGTTTATACCTAGCAGGGGCCCAAGAGACCCAGTACTTC
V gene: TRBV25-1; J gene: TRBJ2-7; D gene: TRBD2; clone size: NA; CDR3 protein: CASSECVWTSGSYEQYF; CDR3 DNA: TGTGCCAGCAGTGAATGCGTCTGGACTAGCGGATCCTACGAGCAGTACTTC
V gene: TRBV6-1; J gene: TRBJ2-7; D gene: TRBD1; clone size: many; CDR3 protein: CASSEGTGGNYEQYF; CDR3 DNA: TGTGCCAGCAGTGAAGGTACAGGGGGCAACTACGAGCAGTACTTC
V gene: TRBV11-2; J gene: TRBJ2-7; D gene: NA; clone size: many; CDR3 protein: CASSLVRGGEQYF; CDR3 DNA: TGTGCCAGCAGCTTAGTGAGAGGGGGCGAGCAGTACTTC
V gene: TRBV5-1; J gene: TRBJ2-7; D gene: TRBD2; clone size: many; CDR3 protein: CASSLGLADSYEQYF; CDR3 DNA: TGCGCCAGCAGCTTGGGGCTAGCGGACTCCTACGAGCAGTACTTC
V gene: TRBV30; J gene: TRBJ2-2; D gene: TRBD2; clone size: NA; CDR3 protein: CAHYTGTSGRGTGELFF; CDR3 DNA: TGTGCCCACTACACCGGGACTAGCGGGAGAGGAACCGGGGAGCTGTTTTTT